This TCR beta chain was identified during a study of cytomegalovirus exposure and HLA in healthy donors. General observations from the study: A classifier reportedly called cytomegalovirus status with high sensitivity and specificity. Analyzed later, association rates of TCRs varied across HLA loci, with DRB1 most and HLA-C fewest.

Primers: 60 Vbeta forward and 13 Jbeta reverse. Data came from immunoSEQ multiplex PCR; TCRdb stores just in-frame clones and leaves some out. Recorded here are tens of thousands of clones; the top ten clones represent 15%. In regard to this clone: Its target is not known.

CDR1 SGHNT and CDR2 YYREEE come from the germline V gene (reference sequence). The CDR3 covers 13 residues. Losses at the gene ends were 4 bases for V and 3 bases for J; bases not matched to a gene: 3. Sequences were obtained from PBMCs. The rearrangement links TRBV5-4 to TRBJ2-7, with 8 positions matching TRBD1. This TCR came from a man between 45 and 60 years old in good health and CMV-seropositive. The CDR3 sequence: CASSNRGYYEQYF. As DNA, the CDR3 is TGTGCCAGCAGCAACAGGGGGTACTACGAGCAGTACTTC.